What follows are 25 T cell receptor beta chains derived from one specimen sequenced in a study of shared clonotypes between healthy human individuals. Sequencing used immunoSEQ multiplex PCR; TCRdb keeps in-frame clones, though not all of them. The sample carries 2,500,000 or so clones, roughly 93% recorded once. Sequenced: naive CD4+ T cells from PBMCs. The subset denotes: CD45RA+ positively selected. Receptors were obtained from a man younger than 35 in good health. Some clones in this sample may be carry-over from other donors' samples.

This clone was counted only a few times. V usage is TRBV5-8 and J usage is TRBJ1-1; D not resolved. This CDR3 is 12 amino acids long. Trimming took off 5 bases at V and 5 bases at J, with 10 bases between the two ends. Germline V gene lookup returns CDR1 SGHTS and CDR2 YDEGEE. The CDR3 is CASSPWGTEAFF. The CDR3 DNA reads TGTGCCAGCAGTCCTTGGGGAACTGAAGCTTTCTTT.

The V call is TRBV5-6, the J call TRBJ2-7; D not resolved. CDR1 SGHDT and CDR2 YYEEEE come from the germline V gene. This CDR3 has 14 amino acids. Trimming removed 0 bases at V and 4 bases at J, with 11 bases between. The CDR3 region has the DNA TGTGCCAGCAGCTTGGGACCGTTCCCTTACGAGCAGTACTTC. Translation: CASSLGPFPYEQYF.

The rearrangement uses TRBV15 and TRBJ2-1, with a tentative D call TRBD2 (6 bases). The CDR3 loop spans 16 amino acids. Germline V lookup: CDR1 LNHNV, CDR2 YYDKDF (reference sequence). With 9 bases removed from V and 1 base from J, the gap between germline ends came to 19 bases. CDR3 residues: CATRLGRSGSYNEQFF. CDR3 DNA sequence: TGTGCCACAAGACTAGGCCGGTCTGGTTCCTACAATGAGCAGTTCTTC.

The chain recombines TRBV10-3 with TRBJ2-3, with 10 bases matching TRBD2. V shed 2 bases and J 1 base; nucleotides not matched to a gene: 9. Germline CDR1 ENHRY, CDR2 SYGVKD. This CDR3 has 18 amino acids. The CDR3 loop reads CAISEKVWGTSGTDTQYF. The DNA of the CDR3 is TGTGCCATCAGTGAGAAAGTTTGGGGGACTAGCGGCACAGATACGCAGTATTTT.

This chain joins TRBV7-6 and TRBJ2-3; 10 bases are a match to TRBD2. The V gene end was trimmed by 8 bases and the J gene end by 0 bases; junction bases not matched to a gene: 5. The CDR3 consists of 15 residues. Germline CDR1 SGHVS, CDR2 FNYEAQ. The chain's CDR3 is CASGLGLASTDTQYF. CDR3 nucleotides: TGTGCCAGCGGCCTGGGACTAGCGAGCACAGATACGCAGTATTTT.

The gene calls are TRBV6-1 and TRBJ2-7, with TRBD1 matching over 8 bases. CDR1 is MNHNS, CDR2 SASEGT, per germline. The CDR3 is made up of 14 amino acids. Trimming at V came to 8 bases and at J to 5 bases, leaving 11 bases not matched to a gene. CDR3 protein: CASHWTGLANEQYF. CDR3 DNA sequence: TGTGCCAGCCATTGGACAGGGCTGGCTAACGAGCAGTACTTC.

This chain links TRBV19 with TRBJ2-3, with a weak D call TRBD1 (6 bases). This CDR3 comprises 16 residues. The V end lost 4 bases, the J end lost 0 bases, and 14 bases lay between the germline ends. CDR1 is LNHDA and CDR2 is SQIVND in the germline V gene (reference sequence). The CDR3 DNA reads as TGTGCCAGTAGTAGCTACCGGACAGAAAGCACAGATACGCAGTATTTT. Its translation is CASSSYRTESTDTQYF.

This chain links TRBV27 with TRBJ2-7, with 12 bases fitting TRBD2. With V trimmed by 1 base and J by 10 bases, 5 bases remained unmatched. The CDR3 length is 14 residues. Germline V lookup: CDR1 MNHEY, CDR2 SMNVEV (reference sequence). CDR3 residues: CASSLLASGREQYF. The CDR3, as DNA: TGTGCCAGCAGTTTATTAGCTAGCGGGAGGGAACAGTACTTC.

With respect to this clone: The sample has other DNA sequences that encode this CDR3 too. V gene TRBV5-1 combines with J gene TRBJ2-3; D ambiguous. CDR1 and CDR2 (germline): SGHRS, YFSETQ. V lost 0 bases and J lost 6, with 5 bases in between. The CDR3 is 12 amino acids. The DNA of the CDR3 is TGCGCCAGCAGCTTGGGTAGGGATACGCAGTATTTT. Residues: CASSLGRDTQYF.

This chain uses TRBV7-9 with TRBJ1-1; a possible D gene is TRBD1 (6 bases). CDR1 is SEHNR, CDR2 FQNEAQ, per germline (reference sequence). The CDR3 loop spans 15 amino acids. V lost 1 base and J 4 bases, leaving 13 bases between the germline ends. DNA of the CDR3: TGTGCCAGCAGCTTAGAGTCAACAGGGAGCACTGAAGCTTTCTTT. This gives the protein CASSLESTGSTEAFF.

This clone was detected only once. This chain joins TRBV6-6 and TRBJ2-2, with 8 bases aligning to TRBD1. The V and J ends lost 7 bases and 6 bases, in that order; junction bases with no gene match: 10. The germline V gene has CDR1 MNHNY and CDR2 SVGAGI (reference sequence). This CDR3 is 15 amino acids long. The DNA for the CDR3 is TGTGCCAGCACTATGAGGGGACAGGTCCCCGGGGAGCTGTTTTTT. It specifies CASTMRGQVPGELFF.

The V call is TRBV25-1, the J call TRBJ1-3; D call uncertain. The length of the CDR3 is 16 residues. Per germline, CDR1 MGHDK and CDR2 SYGVNS. The V gene lost 3 bases and the J gene lost 0 bases, with 12 bases spanning the gap. Here the CDR3 DNA reads TGTGCCAGCAGTGACCGGGTGGAAGGCTCTGGAAACACCATATATTTT. This sequence encodes CASSDRVEGSGNTIYF.

The chain carries TRBV7-3 and TRBJ2-2; D is perhaps TRBD1 (6 bases). This CDR3 is 18 amino acids long. Germline V lookup: CDR1 SGHTA, CDR2 FQGTGA. Trimming stripped 1 base from V and 0 bases from J, with 15 bases between. CDR3 sequence reads: CASSLNGDTRANTGELFF. CDR3 nucleotides: TGTGCCAGCAGCTTAAACGGGGACACACGCGCGAACACCGGGGAGCTGTTTTTT.

A single count supports this clone. The chain joins TRBV19 to TRBJ2-5, with 9 positions matching TRBD1. V shed 3 bases and J 5 bases; nucleotides not matched to a gene: 10. Germline values: CDR1 LNHDA, CDR2 SQIVND (reference sequence). This CDR3 has 16 amino acids. This CDR3 is CASSITGQGSGETQYF. For the CDR3, the DNA is TGTGCCAGTAGTATTACCGGACAGGGGTCTGGGGAGACCCAGTACTTC.

The gene calls are TRBV19 and TRBJ2-5, with D tentatively TRBD1 (5 bases). The CDR3 is made up of 15 amino acids. V lost 1 base to trimming and J lost 5 bases, with 14 bases between them. Germline CDR1 is LNHDA and CDR2 is SQIVND (reference sequence). The CDR3 loop reads CASSIVLEQVETQYF. CDR3 DNA sequence: TGTGCCAGTAGTATAGTTCTTGAACAGGTTGAGACCCAGTACTTC.

This sequence joins TRBV18 and TRBJ2-4; 7 bases match TRBD2. V was clipped by 2 bases and J by 0 bases; unmatched bases: 10. From germline, CDR1 is KGHSH and CDR2 LQKENI. The CDR3 runs to 18 residues. CDR3 in DNA: TGTGCCAGCTCACCAACGATAGGAGCGGGGCTAGCCAAAAACATTCAGTACTTC. Protein: CASSPTIGAGLAKNIQYF.

V is TRBV6-6 and J is TRBJ1-1; 7 positions match TRBD1. The CDR3 is made up of 14 amino acids. CDR1 is MNHNY and CDR2 is SVGAGI in the germline V gene (reference sequence). V lost 6 bases to trimming and J lost 0 bases; unmatched junction nucleotides: 4. CDR3 residues: CASRQTGMNTEAFF. CDR3 nucleotides: TGTGCCAGCAGACAGACAGGGATGAACACTGAAGCTTTCTTT.

The CDR3 DNA follows: TGTGCCAGCAGCCATTCTAGCGGGACCTACAATGAGCAGTTCTTC. The encoded protein is CASSHSSGTYNEQFF. V usage is TRBV28 and J usage is TRBJ2-1, with 9 bases lining up with TRBD2. CDR1 and CDR2 from the germline V gene are MDHEN and SYDVKM. After removal of 6 bases from V and 2 bases from J, the junction contained 5 bases not matched to a gene. This CDR3 contains 15 residues.

The sample holds one count of this clone. This sequence joins TRBV6-6 and TRBJ2-5; 7 nucleotides agree with TRBD1. Trimming at V came to 6 bases and at J to 6 bases, leaving 7 bases not matched to a gene. The germline V gene has CDR1 MNHNY and CDR2 SVGAGI (reference sequence). The CDR3 length is 13 residues. The CDR3 region is CASRLTGDQTQYF. The DNA for the CDR3 is TGTGCCAGCAGACTCACAGGGGATCAGACCCAGTACTTC.

The chain combines TRBV27 with TRBJ1-2, with 9 bases aligning to TRBD1. The CDR3 is 15 residues long. V lost 5 bases, J lost 8 bases, and 12 bases stayed unmatched. Germline V gene sequence: CDR1 MNHEY, CDR2 SMNVEV (reference sequence). The CDR3 bases are TGTGCCAGCAGTGGGTCCCCACAGGGGGCGCGCGGCTACACCTTC. Its protein product is CASSGSPQGARGYTF.

The V and J genes are TRBV9 and TRBJ2-1; 8 nucleotides match TRBD1. The CDR3 consists of 16 residues. The V segment lost 4 bases and the J segment 11 bases; nucleotides outside the gene matches: 17. Germline loops: CDR1 SGDLS, CDR2 YYNGEE. CDR3 protein: CASSPHGVAGGYQQFF. The DNA for the CDR3 is TGTGCCAGCAGCCCCCACGGTGTTGCAGGGGGCTATCAGCAGTTCTTC.

This chain links TRBV30 with TRBJ2-5, with no clear D. Germline V CDR1 and CDR2: GTSNPN, SVGIG (reference sequence). Trimming cost V 5 bases and J 3 bases, with 7 bases left between them. CDR3 length: 11 amino acids. CDR3 in amino acids: CAWVGKETQYF. DNA for the CDR3: TGTGCCTGGGTGGGTAAAGAGACCCAGTACTTC. The full variable domain, completed using reference TRBV30 and TRBJ2-5, is SQTIHQWPATLVQPVGSPLSLECTVEGTSNPNLYWYRQAAGRGLQLLFYSVGIGQISSEVPQNLSASRPQDRQFILSSKKLLLSDSGFYLCAWVGKETQYFGPGTRLLVL.

CDR3 residues: CASSFQLAGGETQYF. CDR3 coding DNA: TGTGCCAGCAGCTTCCAACTAGCGGGAGGGGAGACCCAGTACTTC. The V call is TRBV5-4, the J call TRBJ2-5; 13 nucleotides agree with TRBD2. Germline trimming cut 2 bases from V and 5 bases from J; bases unmatched to any gene: 3. CDR1 is SGHNT, CDR2 YYREEE, per germline (reference sequence). The length of the CDR3 is 15 residues.

This clone was seen only a few times. The chain combines TRBV5-1 with TRBJ2-3; either TRBD1 or TRBD2 may fit D (6 bases each). Trimming removed 4 bases at V and 1 base at J, with 13 bases between. Per the germline V gene, CDR1 is SGHRS and CDR2 is YFSETQ. The CDR3 contains 15 residues. CDR3 residues: CASSSSGAGTDTQYF. CDR3 in DNA: TGCGCCAGCAGCAGTTCGGGGGCCGGCACAGATACGCAGTATTTT.

The rearrangement uses TRBV5-1 and TRBJ2-1; 8 bases agree with TRBD2. The CDR3 contains 15 residues. The V segment lost 3 bases and the J segment 6 bases; nucleotides outside the gene matches: 8. Per the germline V gene, CDR1 is SGHRS and CDR2 is YFSETQ. The CDR3 DNA sequence: TGCGCCAGCAGCTCAGCGGGAGTCGGGGCCAATGAGCAGTTCTTC. Translating it yields CASSSAGVGANEQFF.